This T cell receptor beta chain was observed in a study of cytomegalovirus exposure and HLA in healthy donors. Study context: Researchers found that roughly 77% of 398 genotyped donors fell within the Caucasian-associated ancestry cluster.

The CDR3 runs 14 residues. Germline CDR1 is SGHVS and CDR2 is FNYEAQ. After removal of 5 bases from V and 6 bases from J, the junction contained 9 bases not matched to a gene. 60 Vbeta and 13 Jbeta primers were used in PCR. TCRdb keeps only in-frame clones here, not all; method: immunoSEQ multiplex PCR. The sample has approximately 92,000 clones; 55% to 75% are singletons. The sequencing input was PBMCs. This clonotype was obtained from a man aged 45-65 years in good health and CMV-seronegative. The chain is built from TRBV7-6 and TRBJ1-1, with 7 bases lining up with TRBD1. CDR3 DNA: TGTGCCAGCAGCGGTCAGACAGGGTTCGCTGAAGCTTTCTTT. It is translated as CASSGQTGFAEAFF.